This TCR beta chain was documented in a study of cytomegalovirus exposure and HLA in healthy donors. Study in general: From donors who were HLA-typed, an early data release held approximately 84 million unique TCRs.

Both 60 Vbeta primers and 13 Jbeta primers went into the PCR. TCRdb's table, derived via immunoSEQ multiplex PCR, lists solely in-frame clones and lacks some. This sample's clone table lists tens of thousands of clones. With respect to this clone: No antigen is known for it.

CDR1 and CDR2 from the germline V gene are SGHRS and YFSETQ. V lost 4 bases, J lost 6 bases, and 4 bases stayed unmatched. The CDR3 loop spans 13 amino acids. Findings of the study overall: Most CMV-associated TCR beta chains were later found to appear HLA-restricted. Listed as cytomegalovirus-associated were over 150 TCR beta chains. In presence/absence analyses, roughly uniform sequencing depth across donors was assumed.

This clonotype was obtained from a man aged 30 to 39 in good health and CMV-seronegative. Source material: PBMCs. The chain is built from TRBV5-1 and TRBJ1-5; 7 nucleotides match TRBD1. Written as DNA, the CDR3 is TGCGCCAGCAGCAGAGGGGGCGGTCAGCCCCAGCATTTT. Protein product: CASSRGGGQPQHF. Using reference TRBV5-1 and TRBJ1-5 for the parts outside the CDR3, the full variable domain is KAGVTQTPRYLIKTRGQQVTLSCSPISGHRSVSWYQQTPGQGLQFLFEYFSETQRNKGNFPGRFSGRQFSNSRSEMNVSTLELGDSALYLCASSRGGGQPQHFGDGTRLSIL.